These 8 T cell receptor beta chains were all obtained from the same sample, sequenced in a study of blood T cell repertoires in COVID-19. Clones were read by immunoSEQ multiplex PCR, and TCRdb kept only the in-frame ones, dropping some. This sample has 200,000 to 300,000 clones, with roughly 86% found just once. Sequencing input: PBMCs or T cells enriched from blood (not recorded which). The receptors shown here come from a woman aged 40 to 50 with acute COVID-19.

This clone was detected only a few times. The rearrangement uses TRBV18 and TRBJ2-3; 7 bases fit TRBD1. The CDR3 is 14 residues long. Germline CDR1 is KGHSH and CDR2 is LQKENI. Unmatched junction bases numbered 3, after V lost 2 bases and J lost 4 bases. CDR3 amino acids: CASSPRQGADTQYF. The CDR3 DNA is TGTGCCAGCTCACCAAGGCAGGGGGCAGATACGCAGTATTTT.

This chain links TRBV5-8 with TRBJ1-5; D gene unclear. V gave up 4 bases and J gave up 0 bases, with 14 bases separating them. Per germline, CDR1 SGHTS and CDR2 YDEGEE. The CDR3 loop spans 16 amino acids. CDR3 region: CASSPTRSNSNQPQHF. CDR3 coding DNA: TGTGCCAGCAGCCCGACTAGATCTAATAGCAATCAGCCCCAGCATTTT.

The rearrangement links TRBV12-3 or TRBV12-4 to TRBJ1-1; D not certain. The V and J ends lost 6 bases and 7 bases respectively, with 15 bases between them. The CDR3 consists of 13 residues. The CDR3 DNA follows: TGTGCCAGCAGACCCGGAGCCGGCCATGAAGCTTTCTTT. Protein product: CASRPGAGHEAFF.

In DNA form, the CDR3 reads TGTGCCAGCAGTTTCGGCGGGGACACAGATACGCAGTATTTT. It is translated as CASSFGGDTDTQYF. The chain combines TRBV27 with TRBJ2-3; tentatively, D is TRBD2 (6 bases). The V and J ends lost 3 bases and 2 bases respectively, with 9 bases between them. The length of the CDR3 is 14 residues. Germline CDR1 reads MNHEY; CDR2 reads SMNVEV (reference sequence).

This chain links TRBV30 with TRBJ2-3, with D tentatively TRBD1 (5 bases). V shed 0 bases and J shed 4 bases, with 8 bases lying between them. Germline CDR1 and CDR2: GTSNPN and SVGIG (reference sequence). This CDR3 is 13 amino acids long. CDR3 nucleotides: TGTGCCTGGAGTGTTCAAGGGGCAGATACGCAGTATTTT. Encoded protein: CAWSVQGADTQYF.

J is TRBJ1-4 and V is TRBV5-1; TRBD1 agrees at 7 bases. The germline V gene encodes CDR1 SGHRS and CDR2 YFSETQ. The CDR3 totals 17 residues. Unmatched junction bases numbered 15, after V lost 3 bases and J lost 7 bases. CDR3 region: CASSYGLNGQDGEKLFF. In nucleotides, the CDR3 is TGCGCCAGCAGCTACGGCTTAAATGGACAGGATGGTGAAAAACTGTTTTTT. Full variable domain (rest looked up from reference TRBV5-1 and TRBJ1-4): KAGVTQTPRYLIKTRGQQVTLSCSPISGHRSVSWYQQTPGQGLQFLFEYFSETQRNKGNFPGRFSGRQFSNSRSEMNVSTLELGDSALYLCASSYGLNGQDGEKLFFGSGTQLSVL.

CDR3 loop: CASSRASTDTQYF. CDR3 nucleotide sequence: TGTGCCAGTAGTAGGGCTAGCACAGATACGCAGTATTTT. The chain couples TRBV19 to TRBJ2-3; D gene ambiguous. The germline CDR1 and CDR2 sequences are LNHDA and SQIVND (reference sequence). The length of the CDR3 is 13 residues. V gave up 4 bases and J gave up 0 bases, with 5 bases separating them.

The chain couples TRBV30 to TRBJ2-7, with TRBD1 as a possible D gene (5 bases). Germline assignment: CDR1 GTSNPN and CDR2 SVGIG (reference sequence). V was pared by 3 bases and J by 2 bases, with 11 bases between. The CDR3 consists of 13 residues. CDR3 amino acids: CAWRWQGTYEQYF. The DNA for the CDR3 is TGTGCCTGGAGGTGGCAGGGAACCTACGAGCAGTACTTC. The full variable domain, with the rest looked up from reference TRBV30 and TRBJ2-7, is SQTIHQWPATLVQPVGSPLSLECTVEGTSNPNLYWYRQAAGRGLQLLFYSVGIGQISSEVPQNLSASRPQDRQFILSSKKLLLSDSGFYLCAWRWQGTYEQYFGPGTRLTVT.